Following are 8 T cell receptor beta chains from one sample sequenced in a study of neurological immune-mediated disorders. TCRdb reprocessed the 5' RACE reads via MiXCR and lists one record per CDR3 protein. Of tens of thousands of distinct CDR3 sequences listed, roughly 7.7% are singletons. The time point denotes: longitudinal time-point 3. The sample was PBMCs. These receptors came from a woman between 35 and 50 years old in good health.

This clonotype was seen many times. The rearrangement links TRBV4-3 to TRBJ2-7; tentatively, D is TRBD2 (5 bases). The V end lost 0 bases, the J end lost 4 bases, and 10 bases lay between the germline ends. The CDR3 totals 14 residues. CDR1 is LGHNA and CDR2 is YSLEER in the germline V gene. Written as DNA, the CDR3 is TGCGCCAGCAGCCAAGAAGTTGGCGGGTACGAGCAGTACTTC. Encoded protein: CASSQEVGGYEQYF.

This clonotype occurred many times. V gene TRBV20-1 combines with J gene TRBJ1-1; D might be TRBD1 (6 bases). The CDR3 covers 13 residues. CDR1 DFQATT and CDR2 SNEGSKA come from the germline V gene (reference sequence). Between the trimmed V and J ends, which lost 0 bases and 2 bases, there was a span of 7 bases. CDR3 in amino acids: CSAREQGNTEAFF. The CDR3 coding sequence is TGCAGTGCTAGAGAACAGGGAAACACTGAAGCTTTCTTT.

This clonotype was seen a handful of times. CDR3 amino acids: CASSLVPGQGASLAGGADTQYF. The CDR3 coding sequence is TGTGCCAGCAGTTTAGTCCCGGGACAGGGGGCGTCGCTAGCGGGAGGGGCAGATACGCAGTATTTT. The rearrangement joins TRBV12-3 or TRBV12-4 to TRBJ2-3, with D possibly being TRBD1 or TRBD2 (12 bases each). With 1 base removed from V and 4 bases from J, the gap between germline ends came to 33 bases. The CDR3 length is 22 residues.

This clonotype has a count of ten or more. This chain joins TRBV29-1 and TRBJ1-5; 8 bases map to TRBD1. This CDR3 is 13 amino acids long. Per the germline V gene, CDR1 is SQVTM and CDR2 is ANQGSEA. V trimming: 5 bases; J trimming: 6 bases; junction bases outside the gene matches: 6. The CDR3 sequence is CSVSTGGGQPQHF. DNA of the CDR3: TGCAGCGTTTCTACAGGGGGGGGTCAGCCCCAGCATTTT. Complete variable domain (other parts from reference TRBV29-1 and TRBJ1-5): SAVISQKPSRDICQRGTSLTIQCQVDSQVTMMFWYRQQPGQSLTLIATANQGSEATYESGFVIDKFPISRPNLTFSTLTVSNMSPEDSSIYLCSVSTGGGQPQHFGDGTRLSIL.

This clonotype was recorded a few times. The rearrangement joins TRBV18 to TRBJ2-1; D uncertain. This CDR3 comprises 15 residues. Germline-derived CDR1 and CDR2 are KGHSH and LQKENI. Trimming removed 3 bases from V and 8 bases from J, with 17 bases in between. CDR3 DNA sequence: TGTGCCAGCTCACCCAACCGGGTCCGGGTCGATGAGCAGTTCTTC. Its translation is CASSPNRVRVDEQFF.

This clonotype showed up many times. This chain connects TRBV6-1 to TRBJ1-2, with a weak D call TRBD1 (6 bases). This CDR3 comprises 16 residues. V lost 7 bases and J 0 bases, leaving 18 bases between the germline ends. CDR1 is MNHNS, CDR2 SASEGT, per germline. CDR3 sequence reads: CASKMGAGFPNYGYTF. CDR3 nucleotides: TGTGCCAGCAAGATGGGGGCAGGGTTTCCTAACTATGGCTACACCTTC.

This clonotype has a count of ten or more. This rearrangement joins TRBV20-1 to TRBJ2-7; tentatively, D is TRBD2 (5 bases). The germline V and J ends were trimmed by 4 bases and 0 bases, with 13 bases remaining between them. Germline V gene lookup returns CDR1 DFQATT and CDR2 SNEGSKA (reference sequence). The CDR3 length is 14 residues. The CDR3: CSATPSGSSYEQYF. In nucleotides, the CDR3 is TGCAGTGCTACCCCCAGCGGTAGCTCCTACGAGCAGTACTTC.

The table lists this clonotype with a few counts. This chain links TRBV12-3 or TRBV12-4 with TRBJ2-3; tentative D call: TRBD2 (6 bases). Trimming took off 5 bases at V and 0 bases at J, with 18 bases between the two ends. The CDR3 runs to 17 residues. CDR3 sequence (DNA): TGTGCCAGCAGTCCGGCCTTAGCGGTTTCTAGCACAGATACGCAGTATTTT. Its translation is CASSPALAVSSTDTQYF.